Detailed here is one T cell receptor (beta chain). Its antigen target is currently unknown. One base away lies a much larger clone, so this may be a sequencing read error. These data come from a study of tumor and adjacent non-tumor tissue in lung cancer (dated by TCRdb to about 2018). In terms of the full investigation: The cohort included eleven to twelve adenocarcinoma, 2 squamous cell carcinoma and 1 small cell lung cancer patients. Around 31 paired specimens, one tumor and one normal lung sample per patient, were profiled by TCRbeta CDR3 sequencing. The 15 or so patients were aged roughly 30 to 80 years, included 10 men and 5 women, and had TNM stage I to III disease. In total, sequencing yielded 130,000,000 or so productive TCRbeta reads, which works out to an average of about 4.2 million reads per sample. Using bulk TCRbeta repertoires from approximately 15 lung cancer patients, the study set lung tumor tissue side by side with matched distant non-tumor lung tissue. General findings and caveats noted by the study authors: TCR diversity (inverse Simpson) was significantly higher in tumor than in normal lung tissue (approximately 400 vs 170, P = 0.0075, Mann-Whitney U test). Only roughly 16 patients were in the cohort, and the authors stated that larger samples and more detailed clinical data are needed. Neither the sequencing platform nor unique molecular identifiers are mentioned in the methods. Significantly higher TCR diversity was found in younger patients, and higher tumor TCR diversity was associated with shorter overall and disease-free survival. A significantly larger cumulative share of the repertoire was made up by the top 100 clones in normal lung than in tumor tissue. Because peripheral blood was not sequenced, the blood TCRbeta repertoires of the lung cancer patients in the study went unexamined.

RNA was isolated from bulk unsorted tissue, and RNA quality was assessed with a NanoDrop ND-1000 and an Agilent 2100. The donors were newly diagnosed lung cancer patients admitted for thoracic surgery in China from August to November 2014 who had not received prior chemotherapy. Patients with previous radiotherapy or chemotherapy, or with another concurrent cancer, were excluded from the study. Pieces of surgical tissue measuring about 1-2.2 cm3 were kept in RNAlater solution and stored at -80 degrees C until use. There are 13 amino acids in the CDR3, from cysteine to phenylalanine inclusive. The kept DNA is CDR3 alone, 39 bases in frame from the first base. Per the germline V gene (reference sequence), SEHNR is the CDR1 and FQNEAQ is the CDR2. The V and J ends are trimmed by 2 bases and 4 bases, leaving 5 bases between them. Libraries were constructed by multiplex PCR. TCRdb names Illumina HiSeq 2500 as the instrument used. TCRbeta libraries were constructed through three rounds of nested PCR with primers (Table S4) according to protocols modified from ARM-PCR. Before sequencing, PCR products in the 200-500 bp range were cut out of the gel and cleaned up using the QIAquick gel extraction kit. In the paper's pipeline: Trimmomatic was used to clean the reads, FLASH was used to merge the reads into complete CDR3 sequences, and MiTCR was used to assign the reads to V(D)J germline segments. Clonal diversity was computed as the inverse Simpson's index with VDJtools. Productive reads were defined as in-frame sequences without a premature stop codon. TCRdb applied fastp at Q25 and MiXCR to the public reads, then kept only in-frame beta chains. Every distinct CDR3 protein forms one entry, paired with its most common genes and DNA. TCRdb's processing, not the authors' own work, is the source of the V and J calls. Across this sample there are 68,000 or so distinct CDR3 sequences, with 60% seen only once. Of the sample, 20% to 25% is held by the ten largest clones.

Specimen: lung tumor tissue. This clonotype was sampled from a man aged 45-65 years with non-small cell lung cancer. This chain is built from TRBV7-9 and TRBJ2-2; no D segment can be confidently identified. The CDR3 protein: CASSLMCTGELFF. The DNA sequence is TGTGCCAGCAGCTTAATGTGCACCGGGGAGCTGTTTTTT.